The clone carrying this T cell receptor (beta chain) was counted between two and nine times. The sample originates from a study of blood T cell repertoires in COVID-19. Study overall: Sites across the United States, Italy and Spain contributed samples from acute and convalescent COVID-19. Nucleic acid was either cDNA or gDNA, and it came from T cells, B-cell-depleted T cells, or PBMCs.

Sequenced by immunoSEQ multiplex PCR; TCRdb stores in-frame clones only, minus some. This sample has 250,000 or so clones, with roughly 84% found just once. CDR3 size: 15 residues. Germline trimming cut 3 bases from V and 5 bases from J; bases unmatched to any gene: 9. CDR1 and CDR2 from the germline V gene are KGHSH and LQKENI. The receptor was isolated from a woman aged 40-49 years who had recovered from COVID-19. Sequenced material: peripheral blood. The J gene is TRBJ1-1, the V gene TRBV18; 7 nucleotides align to TRBD1. The CDR3 loop is CASSPQTGSGTEAFF. CDR3 DNA sequence: TGTGCCAGCTCACCCCAGACAGGGTCGGGGACTGAAGCTTTCTTT.